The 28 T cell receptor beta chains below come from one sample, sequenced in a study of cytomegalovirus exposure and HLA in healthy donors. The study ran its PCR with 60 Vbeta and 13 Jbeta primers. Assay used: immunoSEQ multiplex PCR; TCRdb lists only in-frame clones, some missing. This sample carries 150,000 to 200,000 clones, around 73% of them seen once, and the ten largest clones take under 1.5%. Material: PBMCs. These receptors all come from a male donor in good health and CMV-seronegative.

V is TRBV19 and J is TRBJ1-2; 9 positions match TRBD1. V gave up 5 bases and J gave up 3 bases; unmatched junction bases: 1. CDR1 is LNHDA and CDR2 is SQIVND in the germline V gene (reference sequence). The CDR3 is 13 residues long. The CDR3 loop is CASSDRGDYGYTF. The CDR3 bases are TGTGCCAGTAGTGACAGGGGGGACTATGGCTACACCTTC.

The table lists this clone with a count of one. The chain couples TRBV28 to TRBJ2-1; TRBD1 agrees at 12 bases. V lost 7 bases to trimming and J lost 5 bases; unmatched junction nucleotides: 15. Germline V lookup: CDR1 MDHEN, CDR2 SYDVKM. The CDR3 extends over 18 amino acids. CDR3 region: CASKPGQGAFKVDNEQFF. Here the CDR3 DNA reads TGTGCCAGCAAACCGGGACAGGGGGCTTTTAAAGTCGACAATGAGCAGTTCTTC.

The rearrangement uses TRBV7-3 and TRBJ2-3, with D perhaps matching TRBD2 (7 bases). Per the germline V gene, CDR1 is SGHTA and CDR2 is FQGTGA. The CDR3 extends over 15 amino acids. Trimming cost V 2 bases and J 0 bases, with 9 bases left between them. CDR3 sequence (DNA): TGTGCCAGCAGCTTAGCGGGGGCGAGCACAGATACGCAGTATTTT. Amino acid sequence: CASSLAGASTDTQYF. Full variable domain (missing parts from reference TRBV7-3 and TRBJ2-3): GAGVSQTPSNKVTEKGKYVELRCDPISGHTALYWYRQSLGQGPEFLIYFQGTGAADDSGLPNDRFFAVRPEGSVSTLKIQRTERGDSAVYLCASSLAGASTDTQYFGPGTRLTVL.

The CDR3 sequence: CASSFGSSPQETQYF. CDR3 bases: TGTGCCAGCAGCTTCGGGAGTTCCCCTCAAGAGACCCAGTACTTC. This chain links TRBV11-1 with TRBJ2-5, with D perhaps matching TRBD2 (6 bases). This CDR3 comprises 15 residues. V dropped 3 bases and J dropped 2 bases, with 13 bases sitting between them. Germline values: CDR1 SGHAT, CDR2 FQDESV (reference sequence).

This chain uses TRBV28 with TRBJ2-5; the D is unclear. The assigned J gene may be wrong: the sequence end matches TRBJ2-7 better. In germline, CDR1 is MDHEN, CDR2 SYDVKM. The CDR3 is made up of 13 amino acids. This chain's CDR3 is CASNYQGAYEQYF. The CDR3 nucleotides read TGTGCCAGCAACTATCAAGGTGCCTACGAGCAGTACTTC.

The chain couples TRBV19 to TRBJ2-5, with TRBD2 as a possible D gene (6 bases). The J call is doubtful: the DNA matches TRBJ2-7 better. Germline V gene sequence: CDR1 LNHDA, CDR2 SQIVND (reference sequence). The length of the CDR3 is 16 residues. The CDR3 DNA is TGTGCCAGTAGTATAGATCGGGGGAGCAGCCCCTACGAGCAGTACTTC. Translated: CASSIDRGSSPYEQYF.

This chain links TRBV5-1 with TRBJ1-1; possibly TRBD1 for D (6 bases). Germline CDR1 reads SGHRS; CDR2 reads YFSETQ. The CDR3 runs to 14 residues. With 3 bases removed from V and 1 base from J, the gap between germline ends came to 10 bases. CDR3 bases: TGCGCCAGCAGCTATACGACAGGGAACACTGAAGCTTTCTTT. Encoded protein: CASSYTTGNTEAFF.

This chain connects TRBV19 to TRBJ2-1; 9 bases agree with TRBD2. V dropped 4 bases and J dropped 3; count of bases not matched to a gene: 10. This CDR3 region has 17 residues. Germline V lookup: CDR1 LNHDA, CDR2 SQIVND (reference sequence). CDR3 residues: CASSTQPLAGSYNEQFF. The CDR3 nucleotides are TGTGCCAGTAGTACACAACCTCTAGCGGGGAGCTACAATGAGCAGTTCTTC.

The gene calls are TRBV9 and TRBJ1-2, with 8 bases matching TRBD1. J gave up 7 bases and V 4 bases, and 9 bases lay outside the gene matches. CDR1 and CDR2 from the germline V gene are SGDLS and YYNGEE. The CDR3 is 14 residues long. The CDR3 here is CASSPRGQGGGYTF. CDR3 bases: TGTGCCAGCAGCCCCCGCGGACAGGGCGGTGGCTACACCTTC. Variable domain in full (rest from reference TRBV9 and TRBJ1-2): DSGVTQTPKHLITATGQRVTLRCSPRSGDLSVYWYQQSLDQGLQFLIQYYNGEERAKGNILERFSAQQFPDLHSELNLSSLELGDSALYFCASSPRGQGGGYTFGSGTRLTVV.

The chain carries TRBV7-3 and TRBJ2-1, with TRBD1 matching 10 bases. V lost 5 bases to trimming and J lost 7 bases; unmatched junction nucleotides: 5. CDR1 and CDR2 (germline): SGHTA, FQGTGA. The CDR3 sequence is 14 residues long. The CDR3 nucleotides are TGTGCCAGCAGCCCCGGACAGGGGGAAAATGAGCAGTTCTTC. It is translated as CASSPGQGENEQFF.

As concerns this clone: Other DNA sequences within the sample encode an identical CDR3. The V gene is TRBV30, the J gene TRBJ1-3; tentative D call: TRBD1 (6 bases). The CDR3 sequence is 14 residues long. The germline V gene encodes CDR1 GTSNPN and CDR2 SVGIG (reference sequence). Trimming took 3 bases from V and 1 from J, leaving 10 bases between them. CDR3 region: CAWSRGGSGNTIYF. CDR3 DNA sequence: TGTGCCTGGAGCAGGGGTGGTTCTGGAAACACCATATATTTT.

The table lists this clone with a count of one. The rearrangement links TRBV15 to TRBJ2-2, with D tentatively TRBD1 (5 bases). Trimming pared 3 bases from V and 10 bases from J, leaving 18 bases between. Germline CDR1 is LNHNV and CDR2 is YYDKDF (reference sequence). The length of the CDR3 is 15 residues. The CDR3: CATSRRTPGKEELFF. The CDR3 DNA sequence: TGTGCCACCAGCAGGAGGACACCTGGGAAAGAGGAGCTGTTTTTT. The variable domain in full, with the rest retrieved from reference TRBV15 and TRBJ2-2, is DAMVIQNPRYQVTQFGKPVTLSCSQTLNHNVMYWYQQKSSQAPKLLFHYYDKDFNNEADTPDNFQSRRPNTSFCFLDIRSPGLGDTAMYLCATSRRTPGKEELFFGEGSRLTVL.

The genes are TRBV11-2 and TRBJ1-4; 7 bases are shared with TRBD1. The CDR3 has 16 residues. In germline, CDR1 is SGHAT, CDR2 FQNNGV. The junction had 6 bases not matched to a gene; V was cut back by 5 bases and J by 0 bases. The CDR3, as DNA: TGTGCCAGCAGCACGGGACAGAGTGCAACTAATGAAAAACTGTTTTTT. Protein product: CASSTGQSATNEKLFF. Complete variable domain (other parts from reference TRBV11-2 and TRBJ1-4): EAGVAQSPRYKIIEKRQSVAFWCNPISGHATLYWYQQILGQGPKLLIQFQNNGVVDDSQLPKDRFSAERLKGVDSTLKIQPAKLEDSAVYLCASSTGQSATNEKLFFGSGTQLSVL.

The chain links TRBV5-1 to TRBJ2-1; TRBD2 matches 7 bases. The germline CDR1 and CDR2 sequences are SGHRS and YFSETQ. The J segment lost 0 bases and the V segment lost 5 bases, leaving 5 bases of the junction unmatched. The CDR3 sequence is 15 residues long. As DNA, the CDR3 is TGCGCCAGCAGGGATCGGGGGGACTCCTACAATGAGCAGTTCTTC. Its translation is CASRDRGDSYNEQFF. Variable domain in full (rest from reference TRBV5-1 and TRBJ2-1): KAGVTQTPRYLIKTRGQQVTLSCSPISGHRSVSWYQQTPGQGLQFLFEYFSETQRNKGNFPGRFSGRQFSNSRSEMNVSTLELGDSALYLCASRDRGDSYNEQFFGPGTRLTVL.

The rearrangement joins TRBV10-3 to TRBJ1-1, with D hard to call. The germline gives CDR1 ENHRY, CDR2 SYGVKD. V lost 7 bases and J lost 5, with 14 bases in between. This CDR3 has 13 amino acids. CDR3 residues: CAINPGVGTEAFF. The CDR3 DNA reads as TGTGCCATCAACCCCGGGGTAGGTACTGAAGCTTTCTTT.

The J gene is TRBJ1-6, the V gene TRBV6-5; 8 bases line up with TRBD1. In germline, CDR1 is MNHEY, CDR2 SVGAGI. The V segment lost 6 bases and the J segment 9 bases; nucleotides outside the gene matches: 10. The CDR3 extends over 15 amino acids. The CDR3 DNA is TGTGCCAGCAGCGGGGACAGGCCGGTGCGTTCACCCCTCCACTTT. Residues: CASSGDRPVRSPLHF.

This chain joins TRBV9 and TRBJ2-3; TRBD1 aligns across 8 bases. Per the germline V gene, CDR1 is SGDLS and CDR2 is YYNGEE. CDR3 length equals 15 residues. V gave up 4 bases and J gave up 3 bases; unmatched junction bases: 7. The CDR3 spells CASSPGGDPTDTQYF. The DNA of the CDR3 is TGTGCCAGCAGCCCAGGGGGCGACCCAACAGATACGCAGTATTTT. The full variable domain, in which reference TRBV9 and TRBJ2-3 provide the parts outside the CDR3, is DSGVTQTPKHLITATGQRVTLRCSPRSGDLSVYWYQQSLDQGLQFLIQYYNGEERAKGNILERFSAQQFPDLHSELNLSSLELGDSALYFCASSPGGDPTDTQYFGPGTRLTVL.

CDR3 sequence: CASSLGASPLHF. As DNA, the CDR3 is TGTGCCAGCAGCTTGGGGGCCTCACCCCTCCACTTT. The chain employs TRBV5-4 and TRBJ1-6; D gene uncertain. V lost 0 bases and J lost 10, with 5 bases in between. Germline CDR1 reads SGHNT; CDR2 reads YYREEE (reference sequence). This CDR3 has 12 amino acids. The full variable domain, in which reference TRBV5-4 and TRBJ1-6 provide the parts outside the CDR3, is ETGVTQSPTHLIKTRGQQVTLRCSSQSGHNTVSWYQQALGQGPQFIFQYYREEENGRGNFPPRFSGLQFPNYSSELNVNALELDDSALYLCASSLGASPLHFGNGTRLTVT.

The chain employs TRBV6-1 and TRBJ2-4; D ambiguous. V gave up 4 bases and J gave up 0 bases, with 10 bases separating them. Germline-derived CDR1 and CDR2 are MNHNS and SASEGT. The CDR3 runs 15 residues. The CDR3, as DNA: TGTGCCAGCAGTGGATTACAGCTAGCCAAAAACATTCAGTACTTC. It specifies CASSGLQLAKNIQYF.

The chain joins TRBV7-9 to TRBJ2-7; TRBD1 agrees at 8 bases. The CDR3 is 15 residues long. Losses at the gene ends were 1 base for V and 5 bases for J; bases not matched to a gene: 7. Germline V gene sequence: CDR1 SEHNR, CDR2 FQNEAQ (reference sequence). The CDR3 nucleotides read TGTGCCAGCAGCTTAGTTGGACAGGGCAGCAACGAGCAGTACTTC. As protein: CASSLVGQGSNEQYF.

The chain's CDR3 is CASGGGGQETQYF. The DNA of the CDR3 is TGCGCCAGCGGAGGCGGGGGGCAAGAGACCCAGTACTTC. The V call is TRBV5-1, the J call TRBJ2-5, with 8 bases aligning to TRBD2. J was trimmed by 2 bases and V by 7 bases; bases with no gene match: 4. Germline V CDR1 and CDR2: SGHRS, YFSETQ. The length of the CDR3 is 13 residues. Looking up the rest from reference TRBV5-1 and TRBJ2-5 gives the full variable domain: KAGVTQTPRYLIKTRGQQVTLSCSPISGHRSVSWYQQTPGQGLQFLFEYFSETQRNKGNFPGRFSGRQFSNSRSEMNVSTLELGDSALYLCASGGGGQETQYFGPGTRLLVL.

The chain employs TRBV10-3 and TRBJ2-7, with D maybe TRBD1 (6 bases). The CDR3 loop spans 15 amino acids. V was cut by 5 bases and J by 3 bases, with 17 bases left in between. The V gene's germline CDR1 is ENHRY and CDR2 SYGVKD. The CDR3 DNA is TGTGCCATCAGTTTTACAGGGTTACGGGACTACGAGCAGTACTTC. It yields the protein CAISFTGLRDYEQYF.

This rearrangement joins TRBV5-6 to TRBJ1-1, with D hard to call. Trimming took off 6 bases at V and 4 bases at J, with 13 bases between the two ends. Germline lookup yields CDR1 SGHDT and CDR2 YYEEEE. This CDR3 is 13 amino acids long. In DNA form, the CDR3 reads TGTGCCAGCACGTTTGGGGAGGCCACTGAAGCTTTCTTT. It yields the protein CASTFGEATEAFF.

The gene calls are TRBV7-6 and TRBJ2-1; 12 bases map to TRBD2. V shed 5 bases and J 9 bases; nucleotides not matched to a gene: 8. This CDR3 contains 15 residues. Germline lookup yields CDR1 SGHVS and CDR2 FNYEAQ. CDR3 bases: TGTGCCAGCAGCCAAAGACTAGCGGGAGTCTCTGAGCAGTTCTTC. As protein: CASSQRLAGVSEQFF.

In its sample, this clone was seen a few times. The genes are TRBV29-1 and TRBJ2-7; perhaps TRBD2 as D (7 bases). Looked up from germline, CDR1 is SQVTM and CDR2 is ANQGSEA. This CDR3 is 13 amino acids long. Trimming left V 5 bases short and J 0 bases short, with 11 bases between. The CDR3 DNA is TGCAGCGTTAGGGGGGGGAGCTCCTACGAGCAGTACTTC. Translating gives CSVRGGSSYEQYF.

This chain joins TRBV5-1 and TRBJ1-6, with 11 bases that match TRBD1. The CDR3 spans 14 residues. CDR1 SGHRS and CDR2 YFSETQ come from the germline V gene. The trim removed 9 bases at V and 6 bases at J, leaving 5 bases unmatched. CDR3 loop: CAISGTGGNSPLHF. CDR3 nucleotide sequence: TGCGCCATCTCCGGGACAGGGGGTAATTCACCCCTCCACTTT.

This CDR3 reads CASSLDSLYEQYF. The CDR3 region has the DNA TGTGCCAGCAGCCTGGACAGCCTCTACGAGCAGTACTTC. The chain has TRBV27 and TRBJ2-7; TRBD1 is a possible D gene (6 bases). CDR3 length equals 13 residues. Trimming removed 6 bases at V and 3 bases at J, with 12 bases between. The germline gives CDR1 MNHEY, CDR2 SMNVEV (reference sequence).

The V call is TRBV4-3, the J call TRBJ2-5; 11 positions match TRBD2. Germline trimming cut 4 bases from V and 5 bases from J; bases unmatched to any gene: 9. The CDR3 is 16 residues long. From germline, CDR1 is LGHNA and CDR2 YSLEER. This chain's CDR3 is CASSRALTSGEETQYF. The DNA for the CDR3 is TGCGCCAGCAGCCGGGCCCTGACTAGCGGGGAGGAGACCCAGTACTTC.